Listed below are T cell receptor beta chains from one sample, sequenced in a study of cytomegalovirus exposure and HLA in healthy donors. Libraries were prepared by immunoSEQ multiplex PCR; TCRdb keeps only in-frame clonotypes and omits some of them. The table records about 210,000 clones, over 80% of them present only once. Sample: PBMCs. The receptor set was obtained from a man aged 40-49 years in good health and CMV-seropositive. Each CDR3 is given with its conserved first and last residue. A D gene is named only where the DNA matches it firmly. Where a row states a size, it is once, few, many or the class of an expanded clone; other rows omit it.

D: .
J: TRBJ2-1
size: .
V: TRBV30
CDR3: CAWSVLLDSRMFF
DNA: TGTGCCTGGAGTGTACTGCTAGACAGTCGAATGTTCTTC

D: .
J: TRBJ2-5
size: .
V: TRBV19
CDR3: CASNNGETQYF
DNA: TGTGCCAGTAATAACGGAGAGACCCAGTACTTC

D: TRBD1
J: TRBJ2-1
size: .
V: TRBV7-6
CDR3: CASSLGGGQQFF
DNA: TGTGCCAGCAGCTTAGGAGGGGGCCAGCAGTTCTTC

D: TRBD1
J: TRBJ2-5
size: few
V: TRBV11-2
CDR3: CASSRDRLQETQYF
DNA: TGTGCCAGCAGCCGGGACAGACTACAAGAGACCCAGTACTTC

D: TRBD1
J: TRBJ2-7
size: .
V: TRBV6-5
CDR3: CASNIGQGVVYEQYF
DNA: TGTGCCAGCAACATCGGACAGGGAGTAGTGTACGAGCAGTACTTC

D: .
J: TRBJ1-5
size: .
V: TRBV19
CDR3: CASSILGQYSNQPQHF
DNA: TGTGCCAGTAGTATCCTCGGACAGTATAGCAATCAGCCCCAGCATTTT

D: .
J: TRBJ1-1
size: .
V: TRBV5-1
CDR3: CASSFGGGNTEAFF
DNA: TGCGCCAGCAGCTTCGGGGGAGGGAACACTGAAGCTTTCTTT

D: .
J: TRBJ2-1
size: .
V: TRBV5-6
CDR3: CASSPPYGQASYNEQFF
DNA: TGTGCCAGCAGCCCTCCCTATGGGCAGGCCTCCTACAATGAGCAGTTCTTC

D: TRBD1
J: TRBJ2-1
size: .
V: TRBV6-5
CDR3: CASTRTGGDNEQFF
DNA: TGTGCCAGCACGAGGACAGGGGGTGACAATGAGCAGTTCTTC

D: TRBD1
J: TRBJ1-1
size: .
V: TRBV7-3
CDR3: CASSPDRVNTEAFF
DNA: TGTGCCAGCAGCCCCGACAGGGTGAACACTGAAGCTTTCTTT

D: .
J: TRBJ2-2
size: .
V: TRBV19
CDR3: CASTNPGTLNTGELFF
DNA: TGTGCCAGTACAAACCCCGGGACACTGAACACCGGGGAGCTGTTTTTT

D: TRBD1
J: TRBJ2-7
size: .
V: TRBV2
CDR3: CASTRGLDRVAYEQYF
DNA: TGTGCCAGCACAAGGGGCTTGGACAGGGTGGCCTACGAGCAGTACTTC

D: TRBD1
J: TRBJ1-1
size: .
V: TRBV15
CDR3: CATSRVRQGNTEAFF
DNA: TGTGCCACCAGCAGAGTTAGACAGGGGAACACTGAAGCTTTCTTT

D: .
J: TRBJ1-1
size: once
V: TRBV5-1
CDR3: CASAIGAGMNTEAFF
DNA: TGCGCCAGCGCTATTGGGGCCGGCATGAACACTGAAGCTTTCTTT

D: TRBD1
J: TRBJ2-2
size: once
V: TRBV7-3
CDR3: CASSPKTGALNTGELFF
DNA: TGTGCCAGCAGCCCGAAGACAGGGGCCTTAAACACCGGGGAGCTGTTTTTT

D: TRBD2
J: TRBJ2-1
size: .
V: TRBV27
CDR3: CASSLIPSGRQYEQFF
DNA: TGTGCCAGCAGTTTAATTCCTAGCGGGAGGCAGTATGAGCAGTTCTTC